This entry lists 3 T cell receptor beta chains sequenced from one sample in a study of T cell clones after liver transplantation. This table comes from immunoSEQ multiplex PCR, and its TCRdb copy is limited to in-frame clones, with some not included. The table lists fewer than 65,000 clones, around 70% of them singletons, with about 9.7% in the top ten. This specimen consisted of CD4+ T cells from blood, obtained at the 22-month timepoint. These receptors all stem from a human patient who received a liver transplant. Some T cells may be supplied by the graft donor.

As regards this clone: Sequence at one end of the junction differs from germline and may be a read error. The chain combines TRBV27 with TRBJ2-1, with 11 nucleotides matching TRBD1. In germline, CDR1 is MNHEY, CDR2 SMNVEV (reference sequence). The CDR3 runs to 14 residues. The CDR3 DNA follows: TGTGCCGGCAGGGGGACAGGGGGTTGGAATGAGCAGTTCTTC. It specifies CAGRGTGGWNEQFF.

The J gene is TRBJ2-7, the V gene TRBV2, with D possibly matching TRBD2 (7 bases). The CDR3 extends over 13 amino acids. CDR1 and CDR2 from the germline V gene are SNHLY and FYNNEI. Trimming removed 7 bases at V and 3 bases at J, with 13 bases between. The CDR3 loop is CASKGGVDYEQYF. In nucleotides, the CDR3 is TGTGCCAGCAAGGGGGGGGTTGACTACGAGCAGTACTTC.

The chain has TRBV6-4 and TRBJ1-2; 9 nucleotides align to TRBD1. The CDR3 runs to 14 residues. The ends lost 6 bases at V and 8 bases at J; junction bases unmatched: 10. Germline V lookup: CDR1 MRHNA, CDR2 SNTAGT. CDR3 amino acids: CASRGSNRGHGYTF. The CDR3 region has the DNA TGTGCCAGCAGGGGCAGTAACAGGGGGCACGGCTACACCTTC.